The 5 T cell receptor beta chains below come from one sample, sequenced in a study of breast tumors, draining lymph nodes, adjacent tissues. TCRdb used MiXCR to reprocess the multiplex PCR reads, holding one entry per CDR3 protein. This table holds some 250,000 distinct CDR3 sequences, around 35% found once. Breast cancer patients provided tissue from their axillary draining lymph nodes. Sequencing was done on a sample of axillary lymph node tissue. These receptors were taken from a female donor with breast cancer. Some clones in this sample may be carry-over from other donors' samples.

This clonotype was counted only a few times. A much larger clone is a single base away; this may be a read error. The CDR3 spells CASSHRSGGNYGYTF. CDR3 coding DNA: TGTGCCAGCAGTCATAGGTCAGGGGGCAACTATGGCTACACCTTC. The J gene is TRBJ1-2, the V gene TRBV6-6, with 8 nucleotides matching TRBD1. This CDR3 has 15 residues. Trimming cost V 5 bases and J 2 bases; bases outside gene matches: 7. Germline loops: CDR1 MNHNY, CDR2 SVGAGI (reference sequence).

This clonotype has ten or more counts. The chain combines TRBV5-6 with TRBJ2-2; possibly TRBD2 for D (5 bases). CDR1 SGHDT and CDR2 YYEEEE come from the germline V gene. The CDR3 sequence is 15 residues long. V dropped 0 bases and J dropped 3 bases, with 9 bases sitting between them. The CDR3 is CASSLGEGDTGELFF. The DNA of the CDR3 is TGTGCCAGCAGCTTGGGTGAGGGAGACACCGGGGAGCTGTTTTTT.

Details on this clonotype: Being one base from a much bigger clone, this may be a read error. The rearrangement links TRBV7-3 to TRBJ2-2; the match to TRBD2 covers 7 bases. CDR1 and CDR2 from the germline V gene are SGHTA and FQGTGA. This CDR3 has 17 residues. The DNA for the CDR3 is TGTGCCAGCAGCTTAATGTCTGCGGGGGAGATCACCGGGCAGCTGTTTTTT. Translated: CASSLMSAGEITGQLFF.

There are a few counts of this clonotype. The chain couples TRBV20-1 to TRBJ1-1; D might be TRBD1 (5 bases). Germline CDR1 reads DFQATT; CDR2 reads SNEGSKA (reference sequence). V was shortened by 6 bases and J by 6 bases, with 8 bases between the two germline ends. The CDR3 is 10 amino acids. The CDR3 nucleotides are TGCAGTGCAGACAGAGCTGAAGCTTTCTTT. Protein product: CSADRAEAFF.

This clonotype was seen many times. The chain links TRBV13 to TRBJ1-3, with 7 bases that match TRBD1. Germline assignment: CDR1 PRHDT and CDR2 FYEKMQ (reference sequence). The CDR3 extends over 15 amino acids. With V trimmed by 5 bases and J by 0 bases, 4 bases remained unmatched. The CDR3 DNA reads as TGTGCCAGCAGCACCAACAGGGGCTCTGGAAACACCATATATTTT. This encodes CASSTNRGSGNTIYF.